The 4 T cell receptor beta chains listed next were all sequenced from one sample in a study of T cells in Graves' hyperthyroidism and ophthalmopathy. Authors of the study amplified TCR beta CDR3 regions from RNA transcripts. The TCR CDR3 was amplified in a first-round RT-PCR using the HTBI primer set. Using its own MiXCR run on the multiplex PCR reads, TCRdb lists one record per CDR3 protein. The sample has more than 550,000 distinct CDR3 sequences, about 18% seen once; the top ten hold roughly 16%. What was sequenced was blood. These receptors all come from a man between 45 and 60 years old with Graves' hyperthyroidism.

Only one count was recorded for this clonotype. This clone may be a read error of a much larger clone one base away. The chain has TRBV30 and TRBJ2-7; D gene unclear. CDR1 and CDR2 (germline): GTSNPN, SVGIG (reference sequence). The CDR3 length is 13 residues. Deletions cut 0 bases from V and 3 bases from J, with 9 bases between. CDR3 in amino acids: CAWSVLPGYEQYF. CDR3 DNA: TGTGCCTGGAGTGTACTGCCGGGCTACGAGCAGTACTTC.

This clonotype has just a few counts. This sequence joins TRBV5-4 and TRBJ2-2; D is undetermined. V was shortened by 2 bases and J by 8 bases, with 10 bases between the two germline ends. CDR1 and CDR2 (germline): SGHNT, YYREEE (reference sequence). The CDR3 runs 13 residues. This chain's CDR3 is CASSFSGGGELFF. For the CDR3, the DNA is TGTGCCAGCAGCTTTTCGGGCGGAGGGGAGCTGTTTTTT. Full variable domain (rest looked up from reference TRBV5-4 and TRBJ2-2): ETGVTQSPTHLIKTRGQQVTLRCSSQSGHNTVSWYQQALGQGPQFIFQYYREEENGRGNFPPRFSGLQFPNYSSELNVNALELDDSALYLCASSFSGGGELFFGEGSRLTVL.

Ten or more counts support this clonotype. CDR3: CASILSFDRAPLTRGYTF. The CDR3 DNA sequence: TGTGCCAGCATCCTCTCCTTCGACAGGGCCCCCCTGACTAGAGGCTACACCTTC. The chain has TRBV28 and TRBJ1-2; TRBD1 aligns across 7 bases. With V trimmed by 7 bases and J by 8 bases, 25 bases remained unmatched. CDR3 length: 18 amino acids. Germline CDR1 is MDHEN and CDR2 is SYDVKM.

This clonotype was detected ten times or more. This chain joins TRBV2 and TRBJ2-1, with D unresolved. The V and J ends lost 7 bases and 2 bases respectively, with 6 bases between them. This CDR3 is built from 12 residues. In germline, CDR1 is SNHLY, CDR2 FYNNEI. The DNA for the CDR3 is TGTGCCAGCATTGGACCCTACAATGAGCAGTTCTTC. Translating it yields CASIGPYNEQFF.